The present T cell receptor beta chain was sequenced within a study of T cells in Graves' hyperthyroidism and ophthalmopathy. With regard to this clonotype: Its antigen remains unidentified.

Whole-study findings and limits: Blood also held most thyroid clonotypes expanded beyond 0.001.

A sample of blood taken at first hyperthyroidism diagnosis preceded any ophthalmopathy symptoms. The germline gives CDR1 MNHEY, CDR2 SMNVEV (reference sequence). V lost 3 bases to trimming and J lost 4 bases; unmatched junction nucleotides: 4. This CDR3 is built from 14 residues. RNA transcripts provided the source from which TCR beta CDR3 regions were amplified. The study used the HTBI primer set for a first-round RT-PCR of the TCR CDR3. Each CDR3 protein is one row after TCRdb ran MiXCR on the multiplex PCR reads. The table has under 350,000 distinct CDR3 sequences, more than 10% seen once. The TCR comes from a woman in her twenties or thirties with Graves' hyperthyroidism that later progressed to Graves' ophthalmopathy. The rearrangement links TRBV27 to TRBJ2-5, with 8 nucleotides matching TRBD2. The sequencing input was blood. The CDR3 nucleotides are TGTGCCAGCAGTTTGAGCGGGAGTTCAGAGACCCAGTACTTC. Protein: CASSLSGSSETQYF.